This passage covers 20 T cell receptor beta chains from one sample sequenced in a study of long-term antiretroviral therapy in people with HIV. The authors ran the immunoSEQ assay, v3.0, at survey level. Measured with immunoSEQ multiplex PCR; TCRdb has only the in-frame clones, and not every one. The sample shows 25,000 to 35,000 clones, 93% of them seen only once. The sequencing used unsorted PBMCs, collected about 6.5 years after starting antiretroviral therapy. These receptors came from a woman aged 40 to 50 with HIV.

The chain uses TRBV6-5 and TRBJ2-5; D call uncertain. V was shortened by 7 bases and J by 5 bases, with 14 bases between the two germline ends. This CDR3 spans 13 amino acids. The V gene's germline CDR1 is MNHEY and CDR2 SVGAGI. The CDR3 spells CASTIGYGETQYF. CDR3 in DNA: TGTGCCAGCACCATAGGCTACGGGGAGACCCAGTACTTC.

V usage is TRBV30 and J usage is TRBJ1-2, with no clear D. The CDR3 runs 13 residues. Germline loops: CDR1 GTSNPN, CDR2 SVGIG (reference sequence). With 2 bases removed from V and 0 bases from J, the gap between germline ends came to 7 bases. DNA for the CDR3: TGTGCCTGGAGTTTCCGGTCTAACTATGGCTACACCTTC. Its translation is CAWSFRSNYGYTF.

The V gene is TRBV7-2, the J gene TRBJ2-1, with a tentative D call TRBD2 (5 bases). V lost 2 bases and J lost 4, with 12 bases in between. CDR3 length equals 15 residues. CDR1 and CDR2 from the germline V gene are SGHTA and FQGNSA. CDR3 DNA sequence: TGTGCCAGCAGCTTAAGCGCTAGCCCGTACAATGAGCAGTTCTTC. Its protein is CASSLSASPYNEQFF.

The CDR3 bases are TGTGCCAGCAGCCAAGCTGGGGGCGCGTCCTATAATTCACCCCTCCACTTT. Protein sequence: CASSQAGGASYNSPLHF. V usage is TRBV7-9 and J usage is TRBJ1-6; D is possibly TRBD1 (6 bases). Trimming pared 5 bases from V and 1 base from J, leaving 15 bases between. There are 17 residues in the CDR3. From germline, CDR1 is SEHNR and CDR2 FQNEAQ (reference sequence).

The rearrangement joins TRBV28 to TRBJ1-3; D remains ambiguous. The CDR3 has 15 residues. Looked up from germline, CDR1 is MDHEN and CDR2 is SYDVKM. V lost 7 bases to trimming and J lost 1 base, with 14 bases between them. The CDR3 is CASTLRTASGNTIYF. In DNA form, the CDR3 reads TGTGCCAGCACCCTTCGGACTGCTTCTGGAAACACCATATATTTT.

CDR3 sequence: CASSLATGSGTQYF. Written as DNA, the CDR3 is TGTGCCAGCAGCTTGGCTACGGGTTCTGGGACCCAGTACTTC. The chain links TRBV5-4 to TRBJ2-5; D is uncertain. The CDR3 loop spans 14 amino acids. Germline V lookup: CDR1 SGHNT, CDR2 YYREEE (reference sequence). The ends were cut back, 0 bases at V and 7 bases at J, with 13 bases in the middle.

The chain joins TRBV2 to TRBJ2-5; D might be TRBD1 or TRBD2, each matching 5 bases. The V end lost 8 bases, the J end lost 1 base, and 17 bases lay between the germline ends. The germline V gene has CDR1 SNHLY and CDR2 FYNNEI. The CDR3 has 15 residues. CDR3 sequence: CASGGSDAFQETQYF. The CDR3 coding sequence is TGTGCCAGCGGGGGTTCGGATGCTTTCCAAGAGACCCAGTACTTC. The full variable domain, with the rest looked up from reference TRBV2 and TRBJ2-5, is EPEVTQTPSHQVTQMGQEVILRCVPISNHLYFYWYRQILGQKVEFLVSFYNNEISEKSEIFDDQFSVERPDGSNFTLKIRSTKLEDSAMYFCASGGSDAFQETQYFGPGTRLLVL.

V is TRBV5-4 and J is TRBJ2-1, with 15 bases that match TRBD2. The CDR3 covers 16 residues. CDR1 and CDR2 (germline): SGHNT, YYREEE (reference sequence). Trimming at V came to 3 bases and at J to 8 bases, leaving 6 bases not matched to a gene. CDR3 sequence: CASSSGRTSGGDEQFF. The CDR3 DNA reads TGTGCCAGCAGCTCTGGAAGGACTAGCGGGGGGGATGAGCAGTTCTTC.

CDR3 sequence reads: CASSLGLAGEETQYF. CDR3 bases: TGTGCCAGCAGCTTGGGACTAGCGGGGGAAGAGACCCAGTACTTC. V and J are TRBV11-3 and TRBJ2-5; 14 bases agree with TRBD2. The CDR3 has 15 amino acids. V shed 3 bases, J shed 3 bases, and the junction held 0 bases outside the gene matches. CDR1 and CDR2 from the germline V gene are SGHNT and YENEEA.

The chain couples TRBV4-3 to TRBJ2-7; D is ambiguous. Germline-derived CDR1 and CDR2 are LGHNA and YSLEER. V shed 4 bases and J shed 0 bases, with 10 bases lying between them. The CDR3 contains 14 residues. This CDR3 reads CASSRDGYSYEQYF. The DNA for the CDR3 is TGCGCCAGCAGCCGAGACGGGTACTCCTACGAGCAGTACTTC.

This clone was recorded once. This chain uses TRBV7-2 with TRBJ2-3; D uncertain. Trimming shortened V by 3 bases and J by 2 bases, and 12 bases separated the two germline ends. CDR1 is SGHTA, CDR2 FQGNSA, per germline. This CDR3 contains 15 residues. The CDR3 protein is CASSFRPFNTDTQYF. The CDR3 DNA follows: TGTGCCAGCAGCTTCCGGCCTTTTAACACAGATACGCAGTATTTT.

This clone appeared a single time. This chain uses TRBV9 with TRBJ2-3, with 8 bases identical to TRBD2. Germline assignment: CDR1 SGDLS and CDR2 YYNGEE. The length of the CDR3 is 16 residues. Losses at the gene ends were 1 base for V and 3 bases for J; bases not matched to a gene: 7. CDR3: CASSVKAGGGTDTQYF. The CDR3 nucleotides read TGTGCCAGCAGCGTAAAGGCGGGGGGCGGTACAGATACGCAGTATTTT.

This chain connects TRBV5-6 to TRBJ2-1; the D gene is possibly TRBD2 (6 bases). CDR1 is SGHDT, CDR2 YYEEEE, per germline. With 0 bases removed from V and 3 bases from J, the gap between germline ends came to 7 bases. This CDR3 has 14 amino acids. The CDR3 DNA reads TGTGCCAGCAGCTTGGCGGGGGTCTACAATGAGCAGTTCTTC. This encodes CASSLAGVYNEQFF.

This chain joins TRBV4-1 and TRBJ1-4, with 8 bases that match TRBD1. CDR3 length: 17 residues. V dropped 4 bases and J dropped 0; count of bases not matched to a gene: 7. Germline CDR1 reads MGHRA; CDR2 reads YSYEKL. In DNA, the CDR3 is TGCGCCAGCAGCCCGGACAGGGAAATAGCAACTAATGAAAAACTGTTTTTT. This sequence encodes CASSPDREIATNEKLFF.

The rearrangement uses TRBV5-1 and TRBJ1-1, with D possibly TRBD1 on 6 matching bases. The germline V gene encodes CDR1 SGHRS and CDR2 YFSETQ. The germline V and J ends were trimmed by 0 bases and 1 base, with 10 bases remaining between them. The CDR3 length is 15 residues. CDR3 DNA sequence: TGCGCCAGCAGCTTGGCGCCGGGACAGAACACTGAAGCTTTCTTT. Translating it yields CASSLAPGQNTEAFF.

The chain has TRBV6-5 and TRBJ1-2; perhaps TRBD1 as D (5 bases). The germline CDR1 and CDR2 sequences are MNHEY and SVGAGI. V gave up 2 bases and J gave up 7 bases, with 11 bases separating them. This CDR3 is 13 amino acids long. The chain's CDR3 is CASSYAGGGGYTF. CDR3 DNA: TGTGCCAGCAGTTACGCCGGGGGAGGTGGCTACACCTTC.

The chain is built from TRBV7-9 and TRBJ2-1, with TRBD1 as a possible D gene (6 bases). Between the trimmed V and J ends, which lost 5 bases and 0 bases, there was a span of 11 bases. In germline, CDR1 is SEHNR, CDR2 FQNEAQ (reference sequence). The CDR3 consists of 15 residues. CDR3: CASSTSGVSYNEQFF. CDR3 DNA sequence: TGTGCCAGCAGCACCTCAGGGGTCTCCTACAATGAGCAGTTCTTC.

The chain recombines TRBV5-1 with TRBJ1-2; TRBD1 might be the D (6 bases). The germline CDR1 and CDR2 sequences are SGHRS and YFSETQ. CDR3 length: 13 residues. V shed 0 bases and J shed 6 bases, with 9 bases lying between them. CDR3 amino acids: CASSLDGQNGYTF. In nucleotides, the CDR3 is TGCGCCAGCAGCTTGGATGGACAGAATGGCTACACCTTC.

The chain recombines TRBV5-4 with TRBJ2-7; TRBD2 aligns across 13 bases. CDR1 SGHNT and CDR2 YYREEE come from the germline V gene (reference sequence). The CDR3 consists of 15 residues. V dropped 5 bases and J dropped 6; count of bases not matched to a gene: 8. CDR3 in amino acids: CASSRTSGGLGEQYF. CDR3 nucleotide sequence: TGTGCCAGCAGTCGGACTAGCGGGGGCTTAGGCGAGCAGTACTTC.

In regard to this clone: The junction shows a germline mismatch at one end, possibly a read error. The chain combines TRBV30 with TRBJ2-7; tentative D call: TRBD1 (5 bases). The CDR3 totals 11 residues. Germline loops: CDR1 GTSNPN, CDR2 SVGIG (reference sequence). The CDR3 sequence: CAWSVNRLMNF. The CDR3 bases are TGTGCCTGGAGTGTTAACAGGCTCATGAACTTC.